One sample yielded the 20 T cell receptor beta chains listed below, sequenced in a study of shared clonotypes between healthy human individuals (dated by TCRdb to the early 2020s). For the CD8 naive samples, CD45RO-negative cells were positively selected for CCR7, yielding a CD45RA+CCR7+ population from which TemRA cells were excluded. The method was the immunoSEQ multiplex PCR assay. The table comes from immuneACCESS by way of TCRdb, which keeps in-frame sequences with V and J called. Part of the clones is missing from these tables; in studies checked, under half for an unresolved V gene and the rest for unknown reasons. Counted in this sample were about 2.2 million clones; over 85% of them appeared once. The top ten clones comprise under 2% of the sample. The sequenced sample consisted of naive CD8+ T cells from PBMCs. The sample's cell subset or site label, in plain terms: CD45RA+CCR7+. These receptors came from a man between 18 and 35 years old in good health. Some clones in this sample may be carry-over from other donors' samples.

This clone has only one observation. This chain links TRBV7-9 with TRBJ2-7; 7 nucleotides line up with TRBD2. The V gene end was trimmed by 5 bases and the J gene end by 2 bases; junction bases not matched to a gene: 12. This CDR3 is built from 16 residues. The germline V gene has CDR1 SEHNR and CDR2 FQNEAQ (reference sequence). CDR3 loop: CASSPALASGAYEQYF. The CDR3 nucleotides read TGTGCCAGCAGCCCCGCCCTGGCTAGCGGAGCCTACGAGCAGTACTTC.

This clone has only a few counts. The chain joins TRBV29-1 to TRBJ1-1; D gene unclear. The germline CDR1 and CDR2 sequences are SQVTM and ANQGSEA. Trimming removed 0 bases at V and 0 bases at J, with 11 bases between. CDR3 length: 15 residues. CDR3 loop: CSVEETSLMNTEAFF. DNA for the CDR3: TGCAGCGTTGAAGAGACAAGCCTCATGAACACTGAAGCTTTCTTT.

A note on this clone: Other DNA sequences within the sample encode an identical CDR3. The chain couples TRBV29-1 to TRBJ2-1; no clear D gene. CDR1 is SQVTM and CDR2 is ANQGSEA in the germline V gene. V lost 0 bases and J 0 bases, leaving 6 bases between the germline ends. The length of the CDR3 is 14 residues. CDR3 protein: CSVEDRSSYNEQFF. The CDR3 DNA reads TGCAGCGTTGAAGACAGAAGCTCCTACAATGAGCAGTTCTTC.

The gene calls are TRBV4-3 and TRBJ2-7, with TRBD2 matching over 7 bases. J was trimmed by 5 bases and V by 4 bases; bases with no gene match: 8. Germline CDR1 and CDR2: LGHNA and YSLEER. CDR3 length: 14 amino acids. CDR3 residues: CASSLGRANDEQYF. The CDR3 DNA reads TGCGCCAGCAGCCTGGGGAGGGCCAATGACGAGCAGTACTTC.

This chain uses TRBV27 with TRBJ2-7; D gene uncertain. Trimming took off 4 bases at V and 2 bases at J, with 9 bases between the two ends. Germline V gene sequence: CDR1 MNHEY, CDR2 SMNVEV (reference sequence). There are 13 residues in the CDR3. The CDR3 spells CASSYAETYEQYF. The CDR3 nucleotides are TGTGCCAGCAGTTACGCAGAAACCTACGAGCAGTACTTC.

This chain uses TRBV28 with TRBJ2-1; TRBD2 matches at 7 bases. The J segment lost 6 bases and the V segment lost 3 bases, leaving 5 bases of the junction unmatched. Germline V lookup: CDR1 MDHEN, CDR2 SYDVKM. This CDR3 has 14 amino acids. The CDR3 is CASSFGRELNEQFF. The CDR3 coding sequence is TGTGCCAGCAGTTTCGGGCGGGAGCTCAATGAGCAGTTCTTC.

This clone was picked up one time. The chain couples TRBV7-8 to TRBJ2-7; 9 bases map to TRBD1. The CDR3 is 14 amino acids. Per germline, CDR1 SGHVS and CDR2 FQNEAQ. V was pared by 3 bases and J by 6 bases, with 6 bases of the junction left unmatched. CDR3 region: CASSLDRGLSEQYF. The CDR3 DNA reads TGTGCCAGCAGCTTGGACAGGGGATTGTCCGAGCAGTACTTC.

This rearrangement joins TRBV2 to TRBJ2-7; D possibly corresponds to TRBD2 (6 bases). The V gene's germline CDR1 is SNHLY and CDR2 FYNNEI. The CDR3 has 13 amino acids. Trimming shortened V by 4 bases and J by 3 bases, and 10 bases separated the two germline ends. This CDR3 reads CASSGRRDYEQYF. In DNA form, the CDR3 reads TGTGCCAGCAGTGGTCGGCGGGACTACGAGCAGTACTTC.

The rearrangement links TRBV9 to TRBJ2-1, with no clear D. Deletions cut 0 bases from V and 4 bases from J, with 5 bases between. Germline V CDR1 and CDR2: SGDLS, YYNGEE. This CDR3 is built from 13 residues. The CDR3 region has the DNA TGTGCCAGCAGCGTAGACTGGTACAATGAGCAGTTCTTC. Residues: CASSVDWYNEQFF.

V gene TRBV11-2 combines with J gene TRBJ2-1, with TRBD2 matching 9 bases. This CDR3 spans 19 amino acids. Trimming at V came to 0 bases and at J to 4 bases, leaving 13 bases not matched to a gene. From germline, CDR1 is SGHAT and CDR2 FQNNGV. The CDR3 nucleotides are TGTGCCAGCAGCTTAGATACGGATTTCCTAGCGGGATTATACAATGAGCAGTTCTTC. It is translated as CASSLDTDFLAGLYNEQFF. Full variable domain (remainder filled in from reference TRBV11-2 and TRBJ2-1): EAGVAQSPRYKIIEKRQSVAFWCNPISGHATLYWYQQILGQGPKLLIQFQNNGVVDDSQLPKDRFSAERLKGVDSTLKIQPAKLEDSAVYLCASSLDTDFLAGLYNEQFFGPGTRLTVL.

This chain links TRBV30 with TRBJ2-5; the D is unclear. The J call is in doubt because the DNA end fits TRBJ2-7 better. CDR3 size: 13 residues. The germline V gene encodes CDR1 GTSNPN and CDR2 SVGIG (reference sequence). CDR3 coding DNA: TGTGCCTGGTCGGACGGGTGGTCCTACGAGCAGTACTTC. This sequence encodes CAWSDGWSYEQYF.

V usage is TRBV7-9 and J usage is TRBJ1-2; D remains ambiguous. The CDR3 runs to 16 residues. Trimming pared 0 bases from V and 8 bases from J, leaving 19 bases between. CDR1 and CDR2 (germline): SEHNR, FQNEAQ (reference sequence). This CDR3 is CASSLASMTLKRGYTF. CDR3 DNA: TGTGCCAGCAGCTTAGCGAGTATGACTCTGAAGAGGGGCTACACCTTC.

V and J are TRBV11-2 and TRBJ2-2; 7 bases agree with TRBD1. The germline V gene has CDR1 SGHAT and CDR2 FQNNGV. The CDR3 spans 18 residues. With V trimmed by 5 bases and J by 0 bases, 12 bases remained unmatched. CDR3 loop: CASSPTPDRATNTGELFF. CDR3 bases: TGTGCCAGCAGCCCCACCCCCGACAGGGCCACGAACACCGGGGAGCTGTTTTTT.

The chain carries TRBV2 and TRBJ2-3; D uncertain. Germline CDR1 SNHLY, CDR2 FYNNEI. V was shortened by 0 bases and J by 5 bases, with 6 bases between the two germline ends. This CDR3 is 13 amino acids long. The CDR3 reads CASSEARLDTQYF. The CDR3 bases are TGTGCCAGCAGTGAAGCGAGGTTAGATACGCAGTATTTT.

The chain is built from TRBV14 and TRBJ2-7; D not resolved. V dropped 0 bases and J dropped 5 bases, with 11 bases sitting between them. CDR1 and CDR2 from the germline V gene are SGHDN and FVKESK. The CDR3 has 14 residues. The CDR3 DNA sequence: TGTGCCAGCAGCCAAGACGGAAGCCCCCACGAGCAGTACTTC. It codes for CASSQDGSPHEQYF.

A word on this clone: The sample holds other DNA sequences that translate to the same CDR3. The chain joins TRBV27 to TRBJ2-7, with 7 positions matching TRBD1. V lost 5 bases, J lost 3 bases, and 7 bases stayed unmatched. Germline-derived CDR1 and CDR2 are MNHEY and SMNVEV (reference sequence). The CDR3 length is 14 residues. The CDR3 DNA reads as TGTGCCAGCAGTCCGCGGACAGGTGGCTACGAGCAGTACTTC. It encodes CASSPRTGGYEQYF.

The CDR3 DNA follows: TGTGCCAGCAGGAAAAGGGGGCTTAATGAAAAACTGTTTTTT. Its translation: CASRKRGLNEKLFF. The chain couples TRBV7-2 to TRBJ1-4; 7 bases align to TRBD1. The junction had 5 bases not matched to a gene; V was cut back by 6 bases and J by 4 bases. The CDR3 runs 14 residues. The germline V gene encodes CDR1 SGHTA and CDR2 FQGNSA.

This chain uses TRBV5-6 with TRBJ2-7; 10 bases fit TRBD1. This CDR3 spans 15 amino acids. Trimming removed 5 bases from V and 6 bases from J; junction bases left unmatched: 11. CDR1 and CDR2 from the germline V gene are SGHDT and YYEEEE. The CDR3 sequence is CASRPTGTGVFEQYF. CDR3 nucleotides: TGTGCCAGCAGACCCACCGGGACAGGGGTCTTCGAGCAGTACTTC.

CDR3 sequence: CASSPTRGGPEAFF. The DNA for the CDR3 is TGTGCCAGCAGCCCAACCAGGGGGGGCCCTGAAGCTTTCTTT. This chain uses TRBV7-9 with TRBJ1-1; 7 bases fit TRBD1. The germline V gene encodes CDR1 SEHNR and CDR2 FQNEAQ (reference sequence). There are 14 residues in the CDR3. J lost 6 bases, V lost 5 bases, and 9 bases had no gene match. Full variable domain (missing parts from reference TRBV7-9 and TRBJ1-1): DTGVSQNPRHKITKRGQNVTFRCDPISEHNRLYWYRQTLGQGPEFLTYFQNEAQLEKSRLLSDRFSAERPKGSFSTLEIQRTEQGDSAMYLCASSPTRGGPEAFFGQGTRLTVV.

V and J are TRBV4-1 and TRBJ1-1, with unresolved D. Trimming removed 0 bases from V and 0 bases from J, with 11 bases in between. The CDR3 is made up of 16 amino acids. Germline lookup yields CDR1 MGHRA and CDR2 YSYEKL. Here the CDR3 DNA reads TGCGCCAGCAGCCAAGATCCTTTGGGGATGAACACTGAAGCTTTCTTT. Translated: CASSQDPLGMNTEAFF.